This T cell receptor (beta chain) was sequenced during a study of early T cells in non-severe SARS-CoV-2 infection (dated by TCRdb to the early 2020s). Study-wide context: Because TCR sequencing relied on bulk RNA taken from unsorted whole blood, pairing of alpha and beta chains was not possible.

A case-control design nested within a healthcare worker cohort in London, UK, was used, with weekly nasopharyngeal swab PCR tests and blood sampling performed. Healthcare workers were recruited between 23 and 31 March 2020, during the week of the UK lockdown, and were followed weekly for up to roughly 15 weeks. The junction carries 13 bases between V and J, which are trimmed by 3 bases and 5 bases respectively. The CDR3 sequence holds 14 residues, the cysteine and phenylalanine included. Only the CDR3 region is kept as DNA, spanning 42 bases read in frame from base 1. Receptors were amplified or captured by 5' RACE. The sequencer was a NextSeq 500. Unique molecular identifiers were attached to individual cDNA molecules in the TCR library protocol so that sequencing error and PCR bias could be corrected. Both TCR alpha and beta chains were sequenced, and tight co-correlation was observed between alpha and beta sequence abundances in each sample. The source study handled its data this way. Decombinator V4 was used to annotate TCR sequences for V gene, J gene and CDR3. TCRs were defined as expanded if a significant change between any two time points was detected under a Poisson model with p below 0.0001. Abundances of TCRs were expressed as counts per million after normalisation to the total number of TCRs sequenced in each sample. MAIT TCRs were defined by TRAV1-2 paired with TRAJ12, TRAJ20 or TRAJ33, and iNKT TCRs by TRAV10 paired with TRAJ18. VDJdb, accessed 1 November 2021, was searched for CMV, EBV and SARS-CoV-2 annotated TCRs, excluding TCRs annotated for multiple antigens. The public sequencing data were trimmed at Q25 with fastp and processed into clonotypes with MiXCR by TCRdb, which kept only in-frame beta chains. Entries that share a CDR3 protein sequence are merged under the most common genes and DNA. None of the V and J calls come from the authors' own analysis; TCRdb made them. The sample data list fewer than 75,000 distinct CDR3 sequences, and around 20% of these were observed just once. About 15% of the sample rests with the top ten.

As for this clonotype: Its target antigen remains unknown. The record has no base qualities; no much larger clone is one base away.

Study-wide conclusions, independent of this receptor: VDJdb matching was skewed toward anti-spike CD8 responses and likely underestimated virus-specific expansions, missing private and CD4 specificities.

This sequence uses TRBV12-3 or TRBV12-4 and TRBJ2-5; the D gene is perhaps TRBD2, on 5 matching bases. This clonotype was obtained from an adult who was a healthcare worker with PCR-confirmed SARS-CoV-2 infection or an uninfected control (not recorded which). The sample in question was whole blood, obtained at baseline. The DNA sequence is as follows: TGTGCCAGCAGTTTCGACGGAGCGGAGGAGACCCAGTACTTC. It specifies CASSFDGAEETQYF.